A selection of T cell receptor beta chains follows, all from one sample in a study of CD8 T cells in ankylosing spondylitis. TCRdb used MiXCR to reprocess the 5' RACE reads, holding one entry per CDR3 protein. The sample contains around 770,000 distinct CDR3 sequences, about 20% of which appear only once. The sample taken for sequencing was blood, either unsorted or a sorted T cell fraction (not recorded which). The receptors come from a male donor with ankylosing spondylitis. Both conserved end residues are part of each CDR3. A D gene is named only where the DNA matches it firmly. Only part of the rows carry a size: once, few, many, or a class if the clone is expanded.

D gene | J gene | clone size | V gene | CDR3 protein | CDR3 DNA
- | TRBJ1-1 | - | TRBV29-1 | CSVVIVGRKNTEAFF | TGCAGCGTTGTCATCGTCGGACGGAAGAACACTGAAGCTTTCTTT
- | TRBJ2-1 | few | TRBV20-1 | CSVPGATNEQFF | TGCAGTGTTCCGGGGGCCACCAATGAGCAGTTCTTC
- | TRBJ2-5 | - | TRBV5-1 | CASSETQGRYQETQYF | TGCGCCAGCAGCGAAACCCAAGGCCGGTACCAAGAGACCCAGTACTTC
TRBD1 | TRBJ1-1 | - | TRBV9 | CASSVVPTGTGRSEAFF | TGTGCCAGCAGCGTAGTACCGACTGGGACAGGAAGGTCTGAAGCTTTCTTT
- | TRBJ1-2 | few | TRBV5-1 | CASADTHTVGYTF | TGCGCCAGCGCCGACACGCATACCGTTGGCTACACCTTC
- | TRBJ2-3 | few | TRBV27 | CASSRTAYTDTQYF | TGTGCCAGCAGCCGAACCGCCTACACAGATACGCAGTATTTT
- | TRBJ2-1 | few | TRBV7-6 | CASSFGPRGGNEQFF | TGTGCCAGCAGCTTCGGTCCAAGGGGGGGGAATGAGCAGTTCTTC
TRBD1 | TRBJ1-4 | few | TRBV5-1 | CASSLGTGPINEKLFF | TGCGCCAGCAGCTTGGGGACAGGGCCAATTAATGAAAAACTGTTTTTT
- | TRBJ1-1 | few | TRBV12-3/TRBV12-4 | CASSFGQGAFF | TGTGCCAGCAGTTTCGGGCAGGGGGCTTTCTTT
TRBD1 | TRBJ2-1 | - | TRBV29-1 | CSVTGAANEQFF | TGCAGCGTTACAGGGGCGGCCAATGAGCAGTTCTTC